This is a list of T cell receptor beta chains from one sample in a study of T cells in placental villitis. Profiling relied on immunoSEQ multiplex PCR, and the TCRdb table lists in-frame clones only, not all of them. The sample has some 930 clones, 75% to 90% seen once; the top ten hold about 12%. Sample: placental tissue containing maternal and fetal cells. The origin of the receptors is a human patient with villitis of unknown etiology; the placental T cells may come from both mother and fetus. Both conserved end residues are part of each CDR3. Fields, in order: D gene, V gene, clone size, J gene, CDR3 protein, CDR3 DNA. D genes are given only for firm matches. Clone size, where shown, is once, few, many, or a class for clones that have expanded.

>TRBD1|TRBV5-4|-|TRBJ2-2
CASQIQGPGTGELFF
TGTGCCAGCCAGATACAGGGGCCAGGAACCGGGGAGCTGTTTTTT
>-|TRBV10-2|-|TRBJ1-2
CASSGRDISNYGYTF
TGCGCCAGCAGTGGCCGGGACATATCTAACTATGGCTACACCTTC
>-|TRBV5-5|-|TRBJ2-1
CASSLSYTDEQFF
TGTGCCAGCAGCTTGTCTTATACCGATGAGCAGTTCTTC
>-|TRBV5-1|-|TRBJ2-3
CASSLRPQTSSTDTQYF
TGCGCCAGCAGCTTGCGCCCCCAAACATCTAGCACAGATACGCAGTATTTT
>-|TRBV5-1|-|TRBJ1-2
CASSGNDYGYTF
TGCGCCAGCTCGGGAAACGACTATGGCTACACCTTC
>-|TRBV2|-|TRBJ2-7
CASRADPGGFYEQYF
TGTGCCAGCAGAGCGGACCCGGGGGGCTTCTACGAGCAGTACTTC
>-|TRBV11-3|-|TRBJ2-1
CASSLAFTGGSYNEQFF
TGTGCCAGCAGCTTAGCCTTTACCGGCGGTTCCTACAATGAGCAGTTCTTC
>-|TRBV6-8|-|TRBJ1-1
CASSYMNTEAFF
TGTGCCAGCAGTTACATGAACACTGAAGCTTTCTTT
>-|TRBV6-5|-|TRBJ2-1
CASSYSPASYNEQFF
TGTGCCAGCAGTTACTCCCCGGCCTCCTACAATGAGCAGTTCTTC
>TRBD1|TRBV15|-|TRBJ1-6
CATRTGSDSPLHF
TGTGCCACCAGGACAGGGAGTGATTCACCCCTCCACTTT
>-|TRBV7-9|-|TRBJ2-1
CASSDLSYNEQFF
TGTGCCAGCAGTGACTTATCCTACAATGAGCAGTTCTTC
>-|TRBV4-1|-|TRBJ1-1
CASSQDKYDMNTEAFF
TGCGCCAGCAGCCAAGATAAGTACGACATGAACACTGAAGCTTTCTTT
>-|TRBV7-2|-|TRBJ2-1
CASSLGGLYNEQFF
TGTGCCAGCAGCTTAGGTGGGCTTTACAATGAGCAGTTCTTC
>-|TRBV19|-|TRBJ2-1
CASSPGGVRRYEQFF
TGTGCCAGTAGTCCAGGCGGGGTTCGACGTTATGAGCAGTTCTTC
>-|TRBV7-9|-|TRBJ2-1
CASSLAYSSISYNEQFF
TGTGCCAGCAGCTTAGCATACAGTTCCATCTCCTACAATGAGCAGTTCTTC
>TRBD1|TRBV5-1|-|TRBJ1-4
CASSAKTGATNEKLFF
TGCGCCAGCAGCGCGAAGACAGGGGCAACTAATGAAAAACTGTTTTTT
>-|TRBV7-9|-|TRBJ1-2
CASSQSRGDGYTF
TGTGCCAGCAGCCAATCCCGGGGAGATGGCTACACCTTC
>-|TRBV24-1|-|TRBJ2-1
CATSDLDVLKGGEQFF
TGTGCCACCAGTGATTTGGATGTCCTAAAAGGGGGTGAGCAGTTCTTC
>-|TRBV10-1|-|TRBJ2-6
CASSYMQRSHKVGHVLTF
TGCGCCAGCAGTTATATGCAAAGATCGCACAAAGTCGGGCACGTCCTGACTTTC
>-|TRBV9|-|TRBJ2-3
CASSVWGSTDTQYF
TGTGCCAGCAGCGTGTGGGGTAGCACAGATACGCAGTATTTT
>-|TRBV15|-|TRBJ2-2
CATSRPADSGELFF
TGTGCCACCAGCAGACCAGCAGACTCCGGGGAGCTGTTTTTT
>-|TRBV4-3|-|TRBJ1-5
CASSQHLKSRPQHF
TGCGCCAGCAGCCAACACCTAAAAAGCAGGCCCCAGCATTTT
>-|TRBV6-5|-|TRBJ1-6
CASSYAGEPLHF
TGTGCCAGCAGTTACGCGGGGGAACCCCTCCACTTT
>-|TRBV2|once|TRBJ1-4
CASSGGRTVNEKLFF
TGTGCCAGCAGTGGGGGCCGGACGGTTAATGAAAAACTGTTTTTT
>-|TRBV29-1|-|TRBJ1-6
CSVAEGSYNSPLHF
TGCAGCGTTGCCGAGGGGTCCTATAATTCACCCCTCCACTTT
>-|TRBV12-3/TRBV12-4|-|TRBJ1-3
CASSYGNTIYF
TGTGCCAGCAGTTACGGAAACACCATATATTTT
>-|TRBV27|-|TRBJ1-6
CASRTASTLNSPLHF
TGTGCCAGCAGGACAGCCTCAACCCTTAATTCACCCCTCCACTTT
>-|TRBV19|-|TRBJ1-1
CASRLDRYTEAFF
TGTGCCAGCCGACTTGACAGATACACTGAAGCTTTCTTT
>-|TRBV18|once|TRBJ1-1
CASSPQRDLATEAFF
TGTGCCAGCTCACCGCAACGGGACCTGGCCACTGAAGCTTTCTTT
>-|TRBV2|-|TRBJ2-7
CASSEMLGLKGYEQYF
TGTGCCAGCAGTGAGATGCTAGGACTGAAAGGATACGAGCAGTACTTC
>TRBD1|TRBV5-4|-|TRBJ1-2
CASSATHRQGLAYGYTF
TGTGCCAGCAGCGCTACCCATAGACAGGGACTGGCCTATGGCTACACCTTC
>TRBD1|TRBV5-1|-|TRBJ2-2
CASSPGRRGLGNTGELFF
TGCGCCAGCAGCCCCGGACGTAGGGGGCTCGGGAACACCGGGGAGCTGTTTTTT
>-|TRBV3-1/TRBV3-2|-|TRBJ1-1
CASSQNPGFEAFF
TGTGCCAGCAGCCAGAATCCGGGTTTCGAAGCTTTCTTT
>-|TRBV27|-|TRBJ1-6
CASSFPRSPLHF
TGTGCCAGCAGTTTCCCGAGATCACCCCTCCACTTT
>TRBD1|TRBV13|-|TRBJ1-3
CASSRRRDRVSGNTIYF
TGTGCCAGCAGCCGCCGCCGGGACAGGGTCTCTGGAAACACCATATATTTT
>-|TRBV7-9|-|TRBJ2-7
CASSSGQPGLPYEQYF
TGTGCCAGCAGCTCCGGACAGCCGGGACTTCCCTACGAGCAGTACTTC
>-|TRBV6-2/TRBV6-3|-|TRBJ2-7
CASSYYSSQGLSYEQYF
TGTGCCAGCAGTTACTACTCGTCGCAGGGTCTTTCCTACGAGCAGTACTTC
>-|TRBV21-1|-|TRBJ2-1
CASSKVKLDNEQFF
TGTGCCAGCAGCAAAGTAAAGCTTGACAATGAGCAGTTCTTC
>-|TRBV21-1|-|TRBJ2-3
CASSPRGEGSYTDTQYF
TGTGCCAGCAGCCCTCGGGGAGAGGGCTCTTACACAGATACGCAGTATTTT
>TRBD1|TRBV5-3|-|TRBJ1-3
CARSPPGGNGNTIYF
TGTGCCAGAAGCCCCCCAGGGGGGAATGGAAACACCATATATTTT
>-|TRBV18|few|TRBJ2-2
CASSPIAFNTGELFF
TGTGCCAGCTCACCGATAGCTTTTAACACCGGGGAGCTGTTTTTT
>-|TRBV21-1|-|TRBJ2-1
CASSTRTGGEQFF
TGTGCCAGCAGCACCCGGACAGGGGGGGAGCAGTTCTTC
>TRBD1|TRBV29-1|-|TRBJ1-6
CSVGDRGNSPLHF
TGCAGCGTGGGGGACAGGGGGAATTCACCCCTCCACTTT
>TRBD1|TRBV20-1|few|TRBJ2-1
CSASLDRAYNEQFF
TGCAGTGCTAGTCTCGACAGGGCCTACAATGAGCAGTTCTTC
>TRBD2|TRBV2|large|TRBJ2-5
CASSEAAAGVETQYF
TGTGCCAGCAGTGAAGCGGCAGCGGGAGTTGAGACCCAGTACTTC
>TRBD2|TRBV9|once|TRBJ2-1
CASSVDRGGPYNEQFF
TGTGCCAGCAGCGTAGATCGCGGGGGGCCCTACAATGAGCAGTTCTTC